This T cell receptor beta chain was recorded in a study of T cells after yellow fever vaccination (dated by TCRdb to between 2017 and 2020). Broadly, across the study: The SMART-Seq v4 Ultra Low Input RNA kit was used to prepare libraries from fractions with low cell numbers. Blood was collected at multiple timepoints before and after primary and secondary immunization, and bulk PBMC replicates and cell subsets were isolated. To follow T-cell clones before and after both primary and booster YFV17D yellow fever vaccination, bulk TCR alpha and beta repertoires underwent longitudinal sequencing. Two healthy male donors, one aged 18 to 30 and one aged 30 to 40 years, made up the cohort. Here is what the overall study found, with its caveats: Computational filtering was needed because FACS-sorted repertoires could contain abundant contaminating clonotypes from the bulk population. A small share of clonotypes was detected in both CD4 and CD8 compartments, with the overlap likely arising from convergent recombination. Because the study included only two donors, the extent to which the findings can be generalized is limited. The secondary T-cell response was weaker than the primary response but faster, peaking on day 5 instead of day 15. Most clones expanded after primary vaccination were re-detected after the booster (almost 98% of CD4 and 88% of CD8), suggesting broad memory maintenance.

This clonotype was observed a few times. Which antigen it targets is not known. Base-call qualities are not available, and no considerably larger clone is one nucleotide away. Measured from the cysteine to the phenylalanine, the CDR3 is 15 residues long. Only the CDR3 part of the read is kept: 45 bases, read in frame from the first base. The germline V gene encodes CDR1 SGHTA and CDR2 FQGNSA. V and J are truncated by 0 bases and 4 bases respectively, leaving an intervening sequence of 12 bases. TCR cDNA was synthesized by 5'RACE template switching, which introduced a universal primer site and unique molecular identifiers. Priming of cDNA synthesis was performed from both the TCR alpha and TCR beta constant segments. Two PCR steps were used to amplify libraries, with sample barcodes and sequencing adapters being added in the second step. Sequencing of the libraries was done on either Illumina HiSeq 2500 (2x100 bp) or NovaSeq (2x150 bp). In the source study's methods: MIGEC handled demultiplexing of reads and collapsing into UMI consensus sequences, while MiXCR performed V(D)J alignment. Using edgeR on replicate PBMC samples, clonotypes were called vaccine-responding if FDR was below 0.01 and the log2 fold change was above 5 up to day 15. Bulk clonotypes were assigned CD4 or CD8 identity according to which sequenced CD4 or CD8 repertoire held them at higher abundance. The public reads were quality trimmed at Q25 with fastp and then assembled into clones with MiXCR by TCRdb, keeping productive beta chains. Rows with one shared CDR3 protein collapse into an entry with the most common genes and DNA. TCRdb's processing, not the authors' own work, is the source of the V and J calls. The sample table holds 450,000 to 650,000 distinct CDR3 sequences, of which 20% to 25% were seen once. About 15% of the sample is in the top ten clones.

What the treatment or condition label conveys for this sample: live attenuated yellow fever vaccine strain. At every blood-draw timepoint, two biological replicates of bulk PBMCs were collected. A standard Ficoll-Paque protocol was used to isolate PBMCs from peripheral blood. RNA was extracted with TriZol from bulk PBMCs, CD4 and CD8 fractions, and dextramer-positive and dextramer-negative fractions. The TCR was taken from a man between 18 and 35 years old who received the YFV17D yellow fever vaccine. The specimen comprised PBMCs, sampled about 21 days after the first yellow fever vaccination. Rearrangement joined TRBV7-2 to TRBJ1-1; TRBD1 could be the D gene, as 5 bases match. CDR3 reads: CASSLASGLGTEAFF. The bases read TGTGCCAGCAGCTTAGCTTCAGGGTTGGGCACTGAAGCTTTCTTT.